These T cell receptor beta chains were read from a single sample in a study of T-cell reconstitution after alpha-beta-depleted transplantation in children. TCRdb called the PCR reads again in MiXCR, with one record for every CDR3 protein. The table shows 750,000 to 950,000 distinct CDR3 sequences, with 15% to 20% occurring only once. The sequenced sample was PBMCs, mostly from graft donor cells, obtained 360 days after TCRalphabeta/CD19-depleted stem cell transplant. The receptor source for this set is a male patient between 5 and 17 years old who had a stem cell transplant for acute lymphoblastic leukemia, so the T cells may come from the graft donor. Each CDR3 is given with its conserved first and last residue. Each record gives: V gene, J gene, D gene, clone size, CDR3 protein, CDR3 DNA. D genes are given only for firm matches. The size of a clone is reported for some rows only, either as once, few or many, or as a class for expanded clones.

v_call: TRBV5-6
j_call: TRBJ2-7
d_call: TRBD2
clone_size: -
cdr3_aa: CASSLVGGSGSPYEQYF
cdr3_nt: TGTGCCAGCAGCTTGGTGGGCGGTAGCGGGAGTCCCTACGAGCAGTACTTC

v_call: TRBV6-6
j_call: TRBJ2-5
d_call: TRBD2
clone_size: many
cdr3_aa: CACGRGQETQYF
cdr3_nt: TGTGCCTGCGGGAGGGGCCAAGAGACCCAGTACTTC

v_call: TRBV5-6
j_call: TRBJ1-5
d_call: -
clone_size: -
cdr3_aa: CASSIGAGRSNQPQHF
cdr3_nt: TGTGCCAGCAGCATAGGAGCAGGGCGTTCGAATCAGCCCCAGCATTTT

v_call: TRBV12-3/TRBV12-4
j_call: TRBJ2-7
d_call: -
clone_size: -
cdr3_aa: CASTPRPARGEQYF
cdr3_nt: TGTGCCAGCACTCCTAGACCGGCTAGGGGCGAGCAGTACTTC

v_call: TRBV6-1
j_call: TRBJ2-5
d_call: -
clone_size: few
cdr3_aa: CASSPGLAPSGETQYF
cdr3_nt: TGTGCCAGCAGTCCCGGACTCGCCCCCTCGGGGGAGACCCAGTACTTC

v_call: TRBV24-1
j_call: TRBJ2-2
d_call: TRBD2
clone_size: many
cdr3_aa: CATSDPGLAGSTGELFF
cdr3_nt: TGTGCCACCAGTGATCCTGGCCTAGCGGGCTCCACCGGGGAGCTGTTTTTT

v_call: TRBV2
j_call: TRBJ2-1
d_call: -
clone_size: many
cdr3_aa: CASSVSGSSYNEQFF
cdr3_nt: TGTGCCAGCAGCGTAAGCGGAAGCTCCTACAATGAGCAGTTCTTC

v_call: TRBV25-1
j_call: TRBJ2-3
d_call: TRBD2
clone_size: -
cdr3_aa: CASSEGLAGSTDTQYF
cdr3_nt: TGTGCCAGCAGTGAAGGGCTAGCGGGATCGACAGATACGCAGTATTTT

v_call: TRBV7-6
j_call: TRBJ2-1
d_call: -
clone_size: few
cdr3_aa: CASSLGVWKRGNEQFF
cdr3_nt: TGTGCCAGCAGCTTAGGTGTGTGGAAGAGGGGTAATGAGCAGTTCTTC

v_call: TRBV29-1
j_call: TRBJ2-3
d_call: -
clone_size: -
cdr3_aa: CSVEGWGAEFSTDTQYF
cdr3_nt: TGCAGCGTTGAAGGTTGGGGGGCTGAATTTAGCACAGATACGCAGTATTTT

v_call: TRBV5-1
j_call: TRBJ1-2
d_call: -
clone_size: -
cdr3_aa: CASSFVSADYGYTF
cdr3_nt: TGCGCCAGCAGCTTTGTGTCAGCTGACTATGGCTACACCTTC

v_call: TRBV10-1
j_call: TRBJ2-1
d_call: -
clone_size: -
cdr3_aa: CASSGASDYNEQFF
cdr3_nt: TGCGCCAGCAGTGGGGCTAGCGATTACAATGAGCAGTTCTTC

v_call: TRBV6-2/TRBV6-3
j_call: TRBJ2-7
d_call: TRBD2
clone_size: few
cdr3_aa: CASRPALAGAYEQYF
cdr3_nt: TGTGCCAGCAGACCGGCCCTAGCGGGAGCCTACGAGCAGTACTTC

v_call: TRBV10-2
j_call: TRBJ2-7
d_call: -
clone_size: -
cdr3_aa: CASSEFPRGVSYEQYF
cdr3_nt: TGCGCCAGCAGTGAGTTCCCCAGGGGGGTCTCCTACGAGCAGTACTTC

v_call: TRBV7-9
j_call: TRBJ2-7
d_call: -
clone_size: many
cdr3_aa: CASSLSDSSYEQYF
cdr3_nt: TGTGCCAGCAGCTTATCTGATAGCTCCTACGAGCAGTACTTC

v_call: TRBV4-1
j_call: TRBJ2-2
d_call: TRBD2
clone_size: few
cdr3_aa: CASSRGLAGATGELFF
cdr3_nt: TGCGCCAGCAGCCGCGGACTAGCGGGAGCGACCGGGGAGCTGTTTTTT

v_call: TRBV10-1
j_call: TRBJ2-5
d_call: -
clone_size: -
cdr3_aa: CASSVTSQETQYF
cdr3_nt: TGCGCCAGCAGTGTCACTAGTCAAGAGACCCAGTACTTC